What follows describes a single T cell receptor beta chain. CD45RO-negative CD8 cells positively selected for CCR7 made up the naive population, which excluded terminally differentiated effector memory CD45RA+ cells. These data originate in a study of shared clonotypes between healthy human individuals. This CDR3 is built from 14 residues. The V gene end was trimmed by 7 bases and the J gene end by 5 bases; junction bases not matched to a gene: 7. Germline values: CDR1 SNHLY, CDR2 FYNNEI. Profiling relied on immunoSEQ multiplex PCR, and the TCRdb table lists in-frame clones only, not all of them. Here the sample spans about 750,000 clones, around 92% being singletons.

The TCR originated in a man aged 25-45 years in good health. The sample consisted of naive CD8+ T cells sorted from blood. The chain has TRBV2 and TRBJ2-1, with 8 bases lining up with TRBD2. CDR3: CASIGGRSNNEQFF. The CDR3 DNA reads TGTGCCAGCATTGGCGGGAGGTCTAACAATGAGCAGTTCTTC.